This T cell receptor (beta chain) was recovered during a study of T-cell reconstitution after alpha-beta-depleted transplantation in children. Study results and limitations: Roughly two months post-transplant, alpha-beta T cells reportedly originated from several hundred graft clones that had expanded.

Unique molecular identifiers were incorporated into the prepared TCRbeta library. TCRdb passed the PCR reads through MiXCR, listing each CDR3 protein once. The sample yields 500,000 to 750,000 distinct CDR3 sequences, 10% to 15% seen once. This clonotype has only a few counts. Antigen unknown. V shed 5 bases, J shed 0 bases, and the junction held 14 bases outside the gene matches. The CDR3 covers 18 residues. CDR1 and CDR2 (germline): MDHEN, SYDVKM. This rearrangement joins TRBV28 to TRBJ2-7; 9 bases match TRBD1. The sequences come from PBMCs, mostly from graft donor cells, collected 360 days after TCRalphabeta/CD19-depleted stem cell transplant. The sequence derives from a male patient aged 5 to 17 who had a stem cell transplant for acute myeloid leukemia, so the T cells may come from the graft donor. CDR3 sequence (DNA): TGTGCCAGCAGTGTTCTTTGGACAGGGGTCAAGAGCTCCTACGAGCAGTACTTC. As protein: CASSVLWTGVKSSYEQYF.